One and the same sample provided the 22 T cell receptor beta chains below, sequenced in a study of post-analysis software for immune sequencing data. Study-level points and caveats: TRBV segments more frequent in patients than in controls numbered about 5 and included TRBV5-6, TRBV5-1 and TRBV20-1.

Antigens of these TCRs are unknown. Carried by the TCR beta cDNA libraries were unique molecular identifiers. TCRdb recomputed calls from the PCR reads with MiXCR, one row per CDR3 protein. This repertoire shows 820,000 or so distinct CDR3 sequences, around 53% found once; its top ten account for approximately 4.2%. The sequenced sample consisted of blood. All receptors come from a girl aged 5-17 years with multiple sclerosis.

There are many counts of this clonotype. This sequence joins TRBV10-3 and TRBJ2-5; no clear D. The CDR3 covers 12 residues. Germline values: CDR1 ENHRY, CDR2 SYGVKD. With 3 bases removed from V and 4 bases from J, the gap between germline ends came to 6 bases. For the CDR3, the DNA is TGTGCCATCAGTGAAAGTGGAGAGACCCAGTACTTC. As protein: CAISESGETQYF.

The genes are TRBV6-5 and TRBJ2-4, with D perhaps TRBD1 (6 bases). The CDR3 runs 14 residues. Germline loops: CDR1 MNHEY, CDR2 SVGAGI. With 6 bases removed from V and 3 bases from J, the gap between germline ends came to 12 bases. The CDR3 DNA reads TGTGCCAGCAGGAACAGGGCGGTCAAAAACATTCAGTACTTC. Translated, it gives CASRNRAVKNIQYF.

Turning to this clonotype: At one end the junction does not follow the germline gene, possibly because of a read error. The chain links TRBV20-1 to TRBJ2-5; 10 bases map to TRBD2. Germline values: CDR1 DFQATT, CDR2 SNEGSKA (reference sequence). This CDR3 is built from 14 residues. This CDR3 reads CSAHPSGRGEAQYF. The CDR3 nucleotides read TGCAGTGCCCACCCTAGCGGGAGAGGAGAGGCCCAGTACTTC.

The chain employs TRBV9 and TRBJ2-5, with 9 nucleotides matching TRBD2. This CDR3 contains 17 residues. Germline trimming cut 0 bases from V and 2 bases from J; bases unmatched to any gene: 8. Germline V gene sequence: CDR1 SGDLS, CDR2 YYNGEE. CDR3 residues: CASSVGAGGPSQETQYF. The CDR3 DNA reads TGTGCCAGCAGCGTAGGTGCGGGGGGGCCCTCACAAGAGACCCAGTACTTC. The full variable domain, its missing parts supplied by reference TRBV9 and TRBJ2-5, is DSGVTQTPKHLITATGQRVTLRCSPRSGDLSVYWYQQSLDQGLQFLIQYYNGEERAKGNILERFSAQQFPDLHSELNLSSLELGDSALYFCASSVGAGGPSQETQYFGPGTRLLVL.

This chain links TRBV15 with TRBJ2-7, with 7 bases fitting TRBD2. V dropped 0 bases and J dropped 3; count of bases not matched to a gene: 5. The CDR3 extends over 15 amino acids. CDR1 is LNHNV, CDR2 YYDKDF, per germline (reference sequence). The CDR3 nucleotides are TGTGCCACCAGCAGAGAGGGGGGGGTCTTCTACGAGCAGTACTTC. This encodes CATSREGGVFYEQYF.

V usage is TRBV20-1 and J usage is TRBJ2-4, with TRBD2 matching 11 bases. V dropped 0 bases and J dropped 13; count of bases not matched to a gene: 11. The CDR3 has 15 residues. Germline values: CDR1 DFQATT, CDR2 SNEGSKA (reference sequence). The CDR3 DNA sequence: TGCAGTGCTAGAGATCTGCTAGCGGGAGGATGGGAGCAGTACTTC. Its translation: CSARDLLAGGWEQYF.

This chain uses TRBV29-1 with TRBJ1-6, with D tentatively TRBD1 (5 bases). This CDR3 has 12 residues. V shed 7 bases and J shed 5 bases, with 9 bases lying between them. In germline, CDR1 is SQVTM, CDR2 ANQGSEA. The chain's CDR3 is CSAQEDNSPLHF. CDR3 DNA: TGCAGCGCACAGGAGGATAATTCACCCCTCCACTTT. The variable domain in full, with the rest retrieved from reference TRBV29-1 and TRBJ1-6, is SAVISQKPSRDICQRGTSLTIQCQVDSQVTMMFWYRQQPGQSLTLIATANQGSEATYESGFVIDKFPISRPNLTFSTLTVSNMSPEDSSIYLCSAQEDNSPLHFGNGTRLTVT.

The chain links TRBV29-1 to TRBJ2-7, with 7 bases that match TRBD2. The germline V gene has CDR1 SQVTM and CDR2 ANQGSEA. The CDR3 loop spans 15 amino acids. After removal of 5 bases from V and 7 bases from J, the junction contained 17 bases not matched to a gene. The CDR3 spells CSVPLVGRAINEQYF. CDR3 sequence (DNA): TGCAGCGTTCCCTTGGTGGGGAGGGCTATTAATGAGCAGTACTTC.

CDR3 in amino acids: CASSPSGQIQETQYF. The CDR3 nucleotides are TGTGCCAGCAGCCCAAGCGGACAGATTCAAGAGACCCAGTACTTC. The chain employs TRBV7-8 and TRBJ2-5; weak D call: TRBD1 (6 bases). Germline V CDR1 and CDR2: SGHVS, FQNEAQ. V lost 5 bases and J lost 2, with 15 bases in between. CDR3 size: 15 residues.

The genes are TRBV11-2 and TRBJ2-3; TRBD1 agrees at 8 bases. The germline V gene encodes CDR1 SGHAT and CDR2 FQNNGV. The CDR3 contains 17 residues. Unmatched junction bases numbered 11, after V lost 3 bases and J lost 3 bases. DNA of the CDR3: TGTGCCAGCAGCTTGAAAATCACAGGGGGTAGGACAGATACGCAGTATTTT. It translates to CASSLKITGGRTDTQYF.

The gene calls are TRBV7-3 and TRBJ2-4; D may be TRBD1 (5 bases). V gave up 2 bases and J gave up 5 bases, with 13 bases separating them. The CDR3 extends over 15 amino acids. Germline CDR1 reads SGHTA; CDR2 reads FQGTGA. The CDR3 sequence is CASSLEFIRENIQYF. Here the CDR3 DNA reads TGTGCCAGCAGCTTAGAGTTCATCAGGGAAAACATTCAGTACTTC.

This clonotype has more than one count but fewer than ten. The rearrangement joins TRBV20-1 to TRBJ2-5; 13 nucleotides agree with TRBD2. The CDR3 is made up of 15 amino acids. V lost 3 bases and J lost 0; bases outside the gene matches: 1. Germline lookup yields CDR1 DFQATT and CDR2 SNEGSKA (reference sequence). CDR3 residues: CSASGTSGDQETQYF. CDR3 nucleotides: TGCAGTGCTAGCGGGACTAGCGGGGACCAAGAGACCCAGTACTTC.

A single count supports this clonotype. The gene calls are TRBV5-1 and TRBJ1-1; 7 positions agree with TRBD1. V was pared by 0 bases and J by 7 bases, with 12 bases of the junction left unmatched. The CDR3 extends over 16 amino acids. CDR1 and CDR2 from the germline V gene are SGHRS and YFSETQ. The CDR3 sequence is CASSLGGTGDSSEAFF. CDR3 nucleotides: TGCGCCAGCAGCTTGGGGGGCACAGGGGACAGTAGTGAAGCTTTCTTT.

Comment on this clonotype: Germline is not matched at one junction end, which may reflect a read error. The chain employs TRBV7-9 and TRBJ2-7; perhaps TRBD2 as D (6 bases). This CDR3 is built from 12 residues. Looked up from germline, CDR1 is SEHNR and CDR2 is FQNEAQ (reference sequence). CDR3: CVSSTEGGEQYF. The CDR3 bases are TGTGTCAGCAGCACCGAGGGAGGCGAGCAGTACTTC.

The V gene is TRBV6-5, the J gene TRBJ1-5; D perhaps matches TRBD1 (6 bases). V lost 6 bases and J lost 6, with 15 bases in between. CDR1 is MNHEY, CDR2 SVGAGI, per germline. The CDR3 runs to 14 residues. CDR3 bases: TGTGCCAGCAGACTCGACAGGTGGGGTCAGCCCCAGCATTTT. This translates into CASRLDRWGQPQHF.

This rearrangement joins TRBV7-3 to TRBJ2-3, with a tentative D call TRBD1 (5 bases). The CDR3 loop spans 13 amino acids. Germline CDR1 SGHTA, CDR2 FQGTGA. Trimming shortened V by 6 bases and J by 5 bases, and 12 bases separated the two germline ends. CDR3 region: CASSFTQVDTQYF. The CDR3 nucleotides are TGTGCCAGCAGTTTCACACAGGTAGATACGCAGTATTTT. The whole variable domain, remainder taken from reference TRBV7-3 and TRBJ2-3, is GAGVSQTPSNKVTEKGKYVELRCDPISGHTALYWYRQSLGQGPEFLIYFQGTGAADDSGLPNDRFFAVRPEGSVSTLKIQRTERGDSAVYLCASSFTQVDTQYFGPGTRLTVL.

This clonotype was detected only a few times. The chain recombines TRBV12-3 or TRBV12-4 with TRBJ2-1; TRBD2 matches at 11 bases. The V gene end was trimmed by 7 bases and the J gene end by 4 bases; junction bases not matched to a gene: 6. This CDR3 has 15 amino acids. CDR3 amino acids: CASTHSGRAYNEQFF. In DNA, the CDR3 is TGTGCCAGCACCCATAGCGGGAGGGCATACAATGAGCAGTTCTTC.

A single count supports this clonotype. The V gene is TRBV20-1, the J gene TRBJ2-1; 8 positions agree with TRBD2. The germline gives CDR1 DFQATT, CDR2 SNEGSKA (reference sequence). The CDR3 extends over 14 amino acids. Germline trimming cut 6 bases from V and 3 bases from J; bases unmatched to any gene: 7. The CDR3 spells CSAPGTSGYNEQFF. The CDR3 region has the DNA TGCAGTGCACCCGGGACTAGTGGCTACAATGAGCAGTTCTTC.

The chain uses TRBV12-3 or TRBV12-4 and TRBJ1-5, with 8 bases that match TRBD1. V gave up 6 bases and J gave up 5 bases; unmatched junction bases: 6. This CDR3 is built from 14 residues. In nucleotides, the CDR3 is TGTGCCAGCAGACCCCAGGGGGCAGATCAGCCCCAGCATTTT. Encoded protein: CASRPQGADQPQHF.

This clonotype has more than one count but fewer than ten. The rearrangement joins TRBV5-5 to TRBJ2-5; D possibly corresponds to TRBD1 (6 bases). V gave up 5 bases and J gave up 2 bases, with 10 bases separating them. The CDR3 contains 13 residues. Per germline, CDR1 SGHKS and CDR2 YYEKEE (reference sequence). The CDR3 coding sequence is TGTGCCAGCAGGCCGACAGGACAAGAGACCCAGTACTTC. This translates into CASRPTGQETQYF. Looking up the rest from reference TRBV5-5 and TRBJ2-5 gives the full variable domain: DAGVTQSPTHLIKTRGQQVTLRCSPISGHKSVSWYQQVLGQGPQFIFQYYEKEERGRGNFPDRFSARQFPNYSSELNVNALLLGDSALYLCASRPTGQETQYFGPGTRLLVL.

On this clonotype: An end of the junction does not agree with germline; a read error may underlie this. The V call is TRBV2, the J call TRBJ2-6, with 7 bases identical to TRBD1. CDR3 length: 16 residues. Germline loops: CDR1 SNHLY, CDR2 FYNNEI. The CDR3 spells CASSDMRGPGANVRTF. In nucleotides, the CDR3 is TGTGCCAGCAGTGATATGAGGGGGCCTGGGGCCAACGTCCGGACTTTC.

There are a few counts of this clonotype. V usage is TRBV29-1 and J usage is TRBJ2-7, with 7 positions matching TRBD1. J lost 3 bases, V lost 6 bases, and 5 bases had no gene match. CDR3 length: 12 amino acids. The germline V gene has CDR1 SQVTM and CDR2 ANQGSEA. Here the CDR3 reads CSVRDRYYEQYF. Here the CDR3 DNA reads TGCAGCGTGAGGGACAGATACTACGAGCAGTACTTC.